This T cell receptor beta chain was identified during a study of T cell responses to AZD1222 COVID-19 vaccine. Findings and limits, study-wide: Clonal diversity was possibly underestimated; the donors were predominantly white British and more often female. Reportedly, nearly half of unique spike TCRs recognized epitopes outside B.1.351/B.1.1.7 mutations. CD4 TCRs associated with vaccination spanned spike, dominating at 160-218 and 743-854.

CDR3 length: 12 amino acids. The V end lost 6 bases, the J end lost 7 bases, and 8 bases lay between the germline ends. Germline CDR1 SGHDT, CDR2 YYEEEE. With respect to this clone: Its antigen is unknown.

Data came from immunoSEQ multiplex PCR; TCRdb stores just in-frame clones and leaves some out. The sample consists of approximately 170,000 clones, 80% to 90% of them appearing once. The TCR sequence derives from an adult in good health. The sample was peripheral blood, taken on day 0 of AZD1222 vaccination. The rearrangement links TRBV5-6 to TRBJ1-6, with D unresolved. CDR3 residues: CASTTSNSPLHF. CDR3 DNA: TGTGCCAGCACAACGAGCAATTCACCCCTCCACTTT.